One sample yielded the 27 T cell receptor beta chains listed below, sequenced in a study of cytomegalovirus exposure and HLA in healthy donors. Vbeta (60) and Jbeta (13) primers were used in the PCR. Profiling relied on immunoSEQ multiplex PCR, and the TCRdb table lists in-frame clones only, not all of them. The sample shows over 100,000 clones, approximately 81% of them seen only once. Sequenced input: PBMCs. The receptors stem from a woman between 25 and 40 years old in good health and CMV-seronegative.

This sequence joins TRBV27 and TRBJ2-7, with 8 bases identical to TRBD1. There are 14 residues in the CDR3. In germline, CDR1 is MNHEY, CDR2 SMNVEV (reference sequence). With 6 bases clipped from V and 3 bases from J, the junction kept 7 bases outside the gene matches. This CDR3 reads CASSRGQGIYEQYF. For the CDR3, the DNA is TGTGCCAGCAGCCGAGGACAGGGAATCTACGAGCAGTACTTC.

J is TRBJ1-5 and V is TRBV10-3, with D tentatively TRBD1 (5 bases). Trimming took 0 bases from V and 4 from J, leaving 7 bases between them. From germline, CDR1 is ENHRY and CDR2 SYGVKD. This CDR3 has 14 amino acids. The CDR3 region is CAISESGQNQPQHF. CDR3 sequence (DNA): TGTGCCATCAGTGAGTCGGGGCAAAATCAGCCCCAGCATTTT.

This clone was seen only a few times. The chain has TRBV30 and TRBJ1-5; a possible D gene is TRBD1 (5 bases). This CDR3 spans 13 amino acids. Germline loops: CDR1 GTSNPN, CDR2 SVGIG (reference sequence). V dropped 4 bases and J dropped 5 bases, with 12 bases sitting between them. CDR3 sequence: CAWTGGGHQPQHF. The CDR3 DNA is TGTGCCTGGACCGGGGGGGGACATCAGCCCCAGCATTTT.

The rearrangement uses TRBV5-1 and TRBJ2-3; the match to TRBD1 covers 8 bases. In germline, CDR1 is SGHRS, CDR2 YFSETQ. The CDR3 runs 14 residues. J gave up 4 bases and V 1 base, and 2 bases lay outside the gene matches. The CDR3 nucleotides are TGCGCCAGCAGCTTGCGACAGGGGTCAGATACGCAGTATTTT. Its protein product is CASSLRQGSDTQYF.

The chain uses TRBV5-5 and TRBJ1-1; 8 bases agree with TRBD1. The CDR3 loop spans 16 amino acids. J was trimmed by 4 bases and V by 2 bases; bases with no gene match: 10. From germline, CDR1 is SGHKS and CDR2 YYEKEE (reference sequence). The CDR3 DNA reads TGTGCCAGCAGCTTTACGCGGACAGGGACGGGCACTGAAGCTTTCTTT. It yields the protein CASSFTRTGTGTEAFF.

The chain has TRBV4-1 and TRBJ1-1, with D perhaps matching TRBD1 (5 bases). The CDR3 consists of 14 residues. Trimming left V 3 bases short and J 5 bases short, with 13 bases between. Germline CDR1 is MGHRA and CDR2 is YSYEKL. The CDR3 sequence: CASSHGGSGTEAFF. Here the CDR3 DNA reads TGCGCCAGCAGCCACGGGGGGTCTGGGACTGAAGCTTTCTTT.

Concerning this clone itself: Other DNA sequences in this sample translate to the same CDR3. The V call is TRBV7-2, the J call TRBJ1-3, with unresolved D. The V and J ends lost 4 bases and 4 bases respectively, with 14 bases between them. This CDR3 is 15 amino acids long. The germline V gene has CDR1 SGHTA and CDR2 FQGNSA. The CDR3 DNA follows: TGTGCCAGCAGCTCCTACCGGGGATCGGGAAACACCATATATTTT. Encoded protein: CASSSYRGSGNTIYF. Full variable domain (rest looked up from reference TRBV7-2 and TRBJ1-3): GAGVSQSPSNKVTEKGKDVELRCDPISGHTALYWYRQSLGQGLEFLIYFQGNSAPDKSGLPSDRFSAERTGGSVSTLTIQRTQQEDSAVYLCASSSYRGSGNTIYFGEGSWLTVV.

The chain carries TRBV19 and TRBJ2-7, with 12 nucleotides matching TRBD2. In germline, CDR1 is LNHDA, CDR2 SQIVND (reference sequence). The junction had 3 bases not matched to a gene; V was cut back by 4 bases and J by 2 bases. The CDR3 length is 15 residues. CDR3 residues: CASSNRLAGAYEQYF. The CDR3 DNA sequence: TGTGCCAGTAGTAACCGACTAGCGGGGGCCTACGAGCAGTACTTC.

A few counts support this clone. This chain uses TRBV7-2 with TRBJ2-2; TRBD2 might be the D (6 bases). The CDR3 sequence is 17 residues long. The germline gives CDR1 SGHTA, CDR2 FQGNSA. V lost 1 base and J 0 bases, leaving 12 bases between the germline ends. DNA for the CDR3: TGTGCCAGCAGCTTAGAAGTGTGGACTACGAACACCGGGGAGCTGTTTTTT. Protein sequence: CASSLEVWTTNTGELFF. The full variable domain, with the rest looked up from reference TRBV7-2 and TRBJ2-2, is GAGVSQSPSNKVTEKGKDVELRCDPISGHTALYWYRQSLGQGLEFLIYFQGNSAPDKSGLPSDRFSAERTGGSVSTLTIQRTQQEDSAVYLCASSLEVWTTNTGELFFGEGSRLTVL.

The V and J genes are TRBV30 and TRBJ1-2; TRBD1 is a possible D gene (5 bases). The ends were cut back, 5 bases at V and 2 bases at J, with 6 bases in the middle. The CDR3 extends over 11 amino acids. From germline, CDR1 is GTSNPN and CDR2 SVGIG (reference sequence). Here the CDR3 DNA reads TGTGCCTGGGACAGAAACTATGGCTACACCTTC. It translates to CAWDRNYGYTF.

The rearrangement uses TRBV6-6 and TRBJ2-1; no clear D gene. The CDR3 has 14 residues. V dropped 5 bases and J dropped 7 bases, with 15 bases sitting between them. Germline V gene lookup returns CDR1 MNHNY and CDR2 SVGAGI (reference sequence). DNA of the CDR3: TGTGCCAGCAGTCACACCTTTGTCTCGAATGAGCAGTTCTTC. Translating gives CASSHTFVSNEQFF.

The genes are TRBV7-9 and TRBJ2-5; weak D call: TRBD1 (6 bases). Trimming took off 1 base at V and 4 bases at J, with 10 bases between the two ends. The CDR3 covers 14 residues. Germline V gene sequence: CDR1 SEHNR, CDR2 FQNEAQ (reference sequence). The CDR3 is CASSLEGGGETQYF. The DNA of the CDR3 is TGTGCCAGCAGCTTAGAAGGGGGTGGAGAGACCCAGTACTTC.

This clone qualifies as large. The chain carries TRBV5-1 and TRBJ2-1, with 9 bases that match TRBD2. The trim removed 0 bases at V and 6 bases at J, leaving 4 bases unmatched. Germline CDR1 and CDR2: SGHRS and YFSETQ. There are 15 residues in the CDR3. CDR3 residues: CASSLVAGGPNEQFF. The CDR3 region has the DNA TGCGCCAGCAGCTTGGTCGCGGGAGGGCCCAATGAGCAGTTCTTC. Filled out from reference TRBV5-1 and TRBJ2-1, the complete variable domain reads KAGVTQTPRYLIKTRGQQVTLSCSPISGHRSVSWYQQTPGQGLQFLFEYFSETQRNKGNFPGRFSGRQFSNSRSEMNVSTLELGDSALYLCASSLVAGGPNEQFFGPGTRLTVL.

The rearrangement uses TRBV7-2 and TRBJ2-2, with a possible D match to TRBD2 (5 bases). The CDR3 is 14 amino acids. CDR1 and CDR2 from the germline V gene are SGHTA and FQGNSA. V lost 1 base, J lost 3 bases, and 6 bases lay in between. The CDR3 region is CASSLGGYTGELFF. CDR3 nucleotide sequence: TGTGCCAGCAGCTTAGGAGGGTACACCGGGGAGCTGTTTTTT. The entire variable domain, with the rest obtained from reference TRBV7-2 and TRBJ2-2, is as follows: GAGVSQSPSNKVTEKGKDVELRCDPISGHTALYWYRQSLGQGLEFLIYFQGNSAPDKSGLPSDRFSAERTGGSVSTLTIQRTQQEDSAVYLCASSLGGYTGELFFGEGSRLTVL.

The gene calls are TRBV27 and TRBJ1-4, with TRBD1 matching over 7 bases. V gave up 5 bases and J gave up 8 bases; unmatched junction bases: 14. The CDR3 is 16 amino acids. From germline, CDR1 is MNHEY and CDR2 SMNVEV (reference sequence). CDR3 coding DNA: TGTGCCAGCAGTGTCGGGACAGCGAATCCGGGAGAAAAACTGTTTTTT. Amino acids: CASSVGTANPGEKLFF.

The chain combines TRBV7-9 with TRBJ1-1; 7 nucleotides match TRBD1. The CDR3 runs 17 residues. With V trimmed by 2 bases and J by 0 bases, 9 bases remained unmatched. Germline V lookup: CDR1 SEHNR, CDR2 FQNEAQ (reference sequence). This chain's CDR3 is CASSLLWTGAVNTEAFF. The CDR3 nucleotides are TGTGCCAGCAGCTTATTGTGGACAGGAGCAGTGAACACTGAAGCTTTCTTT. The full variable domain, with the rest looked up from reference TRBV7-9 and TRBJ1-1, is DTGVSQNPRHKITKRGQNVTFRCDPISEHNRLYWYRQTLGQGPEFLTYFQNEAQLEKSRLLSDRFSAERPKGSFSTLEIQRTEQGDSAMYLCASSLLWTGAVNTEAFFGQGTRLTVV.

This rearrangement joins TRBV18 to TRBJ1-5, with 7 bases aligning to TRBD1. Looked up from germline, CDR1 is KGHSH and CDR2 is LQKENI. The CDR3 is 14 amino acids. V lost 3 bases, J lost 6 bases, and 5 bases stayed unmatched. CDR3 amino acids: CASSPRQGGQPQHF. CDR3 nucleotide sequence: TGTGCCAGCTCACCGAGACAGGGTGGTCAGCCCCAGCATTTT.

This chain links TRBV7-9 with TRBJ1-5; no reliable D call. Between the trimmed V and J ends, which lost 3 bases and 4 bases, there was a span of 7 bases. Germline CDR1 reads SEHNR; CDR2 reads FQNEAQ (reference sequence). The CDR3 loop spans 13 amino acids. The CDR3 region has the DNA TGTGCCAGCAGCTTTGACGGGAATCAGCCCCAGCATTTT. Amino acid sequence: CASSFDGNQPQHF.

This clone was counted between two and nine times. The rearrangement joins TRBV6-5 to TRBJ2-7; 9 nucleotides agree with TRBD1. With V trimmed by 8 bases and J by 3 bases, 8 bases remained unmatched. The CDR3 loop spans 14 amino acids. Looked up from germline, CDR1 is MNHEY and CDR2 is SVGAGI. The CDR3 sequence is CASGPGTGIYEQYF. In DNA, the CDR3 is TGTGCCAGCGGACCCGGGACAGGGATCTACGAGCAGTACTTC.

Turning to this clone: A read error may account for a junction end that differs from germline. This chain connects TRBV5-1 to TRBJ2-2, with TRBD1 matching 7 bases. The germline gives CDR1 SGHRS, CDR2 YFSETQ. The CDR3 consists of 17 residues. CDR3 bases: TGCGCCAGCAGCTTAAACCCCGACAGGGTGGCCACCAGGGAGCTGTTTTTT. This gives the protein CASSLNPDRVATRELFF.

This chain uses TRBV29-1 with TRBJ2-7, with D possibly being TRBD2 (7 bases). V was trimmed by 4 bases and J by 9 bases, leaving 13 bases between them. The CDR3 length is 11 residues. The germline V gene has CDR1 SQVTM and CDR2 ANQGSEA. The chain's CDR3 is CSVGLGGGQYF. The CDR3 DNA is TGCAGCGTTGGTTTAGGGGGGGGGCAGTACTTC.

This sequence joins TRBV19 and TRBJ1-1; a weak D match, TRBD1 (5 bases). V was clipped by 1 base and J by 1 base, with 16 bases between them. This CDR3 contains 17 residues. The V gene's germline CDR1 is LNHDA and CDR2 SQIVND (reference sequence). In DNA form, the CDR3 reads TGTGCCAGTAGTATAGTACCCTTCAGGGTTTCGAACACTGAAGCTTTCTTT. As protein: CASSIVPFRVSNTEAFF.

The genes are TRBV30 and TRBJ1-5; 9 bases align to TRBD1. With V trimmed by 3 bases and J by 5 bases, 2 bases remained unmatched. CDR3 length: 13 residues. CDR1 and CDR2 from the germline V gene are GTSNPN and SVGIG (reference sequence). The CDR3 loop is CAWRQGAHQPQHF. Written as DNA, the CDR3 is TGTGCCTGGAGACAGGGGGCACATCAGCCCCAGCATTTT.

The rearrangement links TRBV5-5 to TRBJ2-4; 7 bases are a match to TRBD2. Germline CDR1 and CDR2: SGHKS and YYEKEE (reference sequence). The junction had 3 bases not matched to a gene; V was cut back by 0 bases and J by 0 bases. The CDR3 is made up of 16 amino acids. CDR3 in amino acids: CASSLAWGGAKNIQYF. In DNA form, the CDR3 reads TGTGCCAGCAGCTTGGCCTGGGGGGGAGCCAAAAACATTCAGTACTTC.

In its sample, this clone was seen a few times. The chain joins TRBV27 to TRBJ2-2, with 13 bases matching TRBD2. Germline CDR1 MNHEY, CDR2 SMNVEV (reference sequence). The CDR3 length is 15 residues. Trimming at V came to 5 bases and at J to 5 bases, leaving 2 bases not matched to a gene. This chain's CDR3 is CASSILAGGTGELFF. The CDR3 DNA reads TGTGCCAGCAGTATACTAGCGGGAGGGACCGGGGAGCTGTTTTTT.

V and J are TRBV4-3 and TRBJ1-4, with 7 positions matching TRBD1. CDR3 length equals 18 residues. Germline CDR1 and CDR2: LGHNA and YSLEER. V lost 4 bases and J lost 4; bases outside the gene matches: 15. Here the CDR3 reads CASSPQIGQASINEKLFF. For the CDR3, the DNA is TGCGCCAGCAGCCCGCAAATTGGACAGGCATCCATTAATGAAAAACTGTTTTTT.

The rearrangement joins TRBV7-9 to TRBJ1-2; D remains ambiguous. V lost 4 bases and J lost 8, with 14 bases in between. Germline CDR1 is SEHNR and CDR2 is FQNEAQ (reference sequence). This CDR3 is built from 13 residues. CDR3 bases: TGTGCCAGCAGCTCGGTATCCTTGCGGGGCTACACCTTC. Its translation: CASSSVSLRGYTF.